This T cell receptor (beta chain) was sequenced in a study of T cell responses to AZD1222 COVID-19 vaccine. As concerns this clone: Its antigen is not known.

V shed 3 bases, J shed 7 bases, and the junction held 7 bases outside the gene matches. CDR1 and CDR2 from the germline V gene are SGHRS and YFSETQ. The CDR3 has 14 residues. This table comes from immunoSEQ multiplex PCR, and its TCRdb copy is limited to in-frame clones, with some not included. The table has 90,000 to 150,000 clones, about 90% seen once. General observations from the study: Regions 160-218 and 743-854 dominated among vaccine-associated CD4 TCRs spanning spike. It was only after the peak T cell response that any repertoires were sampled. Only a handful of people who got AZD1222 tested seropositive at baseline. Spike-specific TCR breadth and depth both grew after two AZD1222 doses.

V is TRBV5-1 and J is TRBJ2-1, with 7 bases matching TRBD1. The sequencing here drew on peripheral blood, taken on day 0 of AZD1222 vaccination. The receptor's source is an adult in good health. Written as DNA, the CDR3 is TGCGCCAGCAGCTGGGACAGCTTTGAAAATGAGCAGTTCTTC. Translation gives CASSWDSFENEQFF.